This is a list of T cell receptor beta chains from one sample in a study of T cell repertoires in cytomegalovirus infection. These TCRs' antigens remain unknown. MiXCR was run by TCRdb on the reads, yielding one entry per CDR3 protein. The sample has around 710,000 distinct CDR3 sequences; roughly 29% are singletons. The sample was cultured CD8+ T cells from PBMCs, taken from culture after CMV antigen stimulation. Source of these receptors: a human donor in good health (CMV status not recorded). Some clones in this sample may be carry-over from other donors' samples. CDR3s leave out the opening cysteine and the closing phenylalanine or tryptophan. Each record gives: CDR3 protein, clone size, V gene. Size tells how often a clone was seen (once, few, many) or the class of an expanded clone, and some rows leave it out.

ASSIFRQSYSEAF - TRBV19
SARDPGIPTEAF few TRBV20-1
ASSLTRRGTYNEQF few TRBV7-8
ASSFGTRAQN - TRBV5-6
ASSLGGLGDSGNTIY - TRBV7-6
ASSRYGGGEKLF few TRBV14
ASSLDWEGTTGELF - TRBV11-2
ASSLLITRTGLVSTDTQY - TRBV7-9
ASSLARLGDQPQH few TRBV12-3/TRBV12-4
ASSQMTSGGENEQF - TRBV6-5
ASSSRDTSGYEQY few TRBV7-9
ASSLTLRDRGDGYT - TRBV27
ASSHSSDREQF - TRBV4-1
ASRLERGLQNTEAF few TRBV4-1
ASSQKGEGRHEQY few TRBV4-1
ASSLAQTGGSYEQY - TRBV5-1
ASSITGDPDGGYT few TRBV7-6
ASSYSPIGMNTEAF few TRBV6-5
ASSLEVARETQY few TRBV5-1
SATGTKYSNQPQH few TRBV20-1
ASSLWDATNEKLF few TRBV12-3/TRBV12-4
ASSGDTGELF many TRBV7-9
ASSQFEGQFSGYT few TRBV4-3
ASSQGPSEEFTDTQY - TRBV4-1
ASSLNYNSPLH - TRBV27
ASSPGGNTGELF many TRBV12-3/TRBV12-4
ASSLVTGGYNQPQH few TRBV7-9
ASSESWTDYGYT - TRBV2
ASRTVKMNTEAF few TRBV2
ASSLDGRAGGPGEQF - TRBV11-3
ASSLRETGNGYT - TRBV5-4
ASTLRTGEGYT few TRBV27
ASSVTYNEQF many TRBV9
ASSPPSGTKNTGELF - TRBV4-2